The TCR beta chain described here comes from a study of cytomegalovirus exposure and HLA in healthy donors (dated by TCRdb to 2017 to 2019). Regarding the study in general: In an earlier analysis of approximately 640 of the donors, 276 Gb of sequence data and 120 million or so unique TCR beta sequences from about 179 million T cells were reported. Genome-wide SNP genotypes for about 65% of the roughly 670 donors were used in a later genetic analysis, which treated that subset as a discovery cohort. A separate validation cohort of over 95 different subjects was used in addition to the 666-subject first cohort. The study combined high-throughput TCR immunosequencing, statistical association of individual TCRs with disease status, and machine learning to predict cytomegalovirus infection status. In an earlier analysis of a few hundred of the donors, high-throughput TCR beta sequencing was used to judge whether each TCR beta V gene segment behaved as functional or pseudogenic. In a later analysis, previously published TCR beta repertoires from several hundred donors were re-analyzed and high-resolution HLA genotyping was added so that TCR occurrence patterns could be studied. Donor age, sex, ethnicity and CMV serostatus were collected together with the repertoire data. The study aimed to test whether signatures of past pathogen exposure could be identified by cataloging public T cell receptors. All discovery cohort repertoires had been generated using a single sequencing platform. The study profiled the T cell repertoires of hundreds of subjects by immunosequencing and related them to cytomegalovirus serostatus. About 330 gigabases of sequencing data and 75 million to 85 million unique TCR sequences made up an early release that covered approximately 650 HLA-typed donors. In the later analysis, no new phenotypic data were used to find candidate immune exposures; instead, reliance was placed on TCR beta sequences and their occurrence across donors. The genetic ancestry cluster associated with self-reported Caucasian donors included 70% to 85% of the roughly 390 genotyped donors. HLA typing included class I and class II loci at four-digit resolution. Typing coverage varied by locus: roughly 629-640 donors for A, B, C, DRB1 and DQB1; 500 to 550 for DQA1; over 600 for DPA1; approximately 450 for DPB1. A handful of DR-DQ haplotypes were treated as single units for association and clustering because of strong linkage in the cohort. Among approximately 370 genotyped donors of the cohort, an average of approximately 240,000 unique TCR beta nucleotide sequences was sequenced per donor, of which 15% to 20% were non-productive. On the study overall, not on this receptor specifically: In an earlier analysis of about 540 of the donors, most TCR beta V segments were observed in productive rearrangements about 87% or about 30% of the time, broadly matching IMGT annotations. Specific HLA alleles were associated with roughly 17,000 TCR beta sequences at a false discovery rate of 0.05 in a later analysis. A further reported finding was that TCR beta sequences accurately predicted the HLA-A and HLA-B alleles for most subjects in the first cohort. Roughly uniform sequencing depth across donors was assumed in presence/absence analyses, although this assumption may not hold. Only TCR beta chains were sequenced in this cohort, and the absence of alpha or paired-chain data limited detectable features. Linkage disequilibrium might explain the correlated functional status among segregating V segments, but an unknown experimental factor could not be excluded. Because counts were too low, seventeen rarely observed V segments, including chromosome 9 orphons, were left out of the earlier analysis of approximately 580 of the donors. While some public TCRs were present in many individuals, most TCR sequences turned up only very rarely across donors. According to a later analysis, TCR association rates differed among HLA loci, with DRB1 alleles showing the most associated TCRs and HLA-C alleles showing the fewest. In a later analysis, most CMV-associated TCR beta chains were found to appear HLA-restricted, with HLA associations seemingly driven largely by CMV exposure. The authors suggested that the approach could potentially be extended to other disease states and immunological phenotypes. Some IMGT-functional V segments, including TRBV6-2 and TRBV6-3, could not be distinguished by the 87-base-pair reads and were therefore excluded. In a later analysis, HLA-associated TCR beta chains showed more clonal expansion and lower generation probabilities than non-associated chains that were equally common. In a later genetic analysis, a missense DCLRE1C variant was associated with V-gene and J-gene trimming of TCR beta chains, and the association was replicated in an independent cohort. A cluster of highly shared sequence variants was judged likely to be a technical artifact of the sequencing pipeline. Immune exposure information for the cohort was limited to CMV serostatus. Three of the identified cytomegalovirus-associated TCR beta chains were confirmed in vitro to be specific for cytomegalovirus antigens. Assigning TCR associations to individual alleles was difficult when HLA alleles, especially DR and DQ, strongly co-occurred. The classifier was reported to diagnose cytomegalovirus status with high specificity and sensitivity in both the original and validation cohorts. The study listed 164 TCR beta chains as associated with cytomegalovirus. Because some donors lacked HLA typing at each locus, the association tests relied only on the typed subset. A later genetic analysis reported fewer N-insertions in productive TCRs among donors in an Asian-associated ancestry cluster than the roughly 700-donor mean. According to a later analysis, parvovirus B19, influenza, CMV and Epstein-Barr virus appeared linked to several top co-occurrence clusters.

Libraries were constructed by the immunoSEQ multiplex PCR assay. For the multiplex PCR, a mixture combining 60 forward primers for TCR Vbeta segments and 13 reverse primers for TCR Jbeta segments was used. The CDR3 region of rearranged TCR beta genes was amplified from genomic DNA with a multiplex PCR assay. The Illumina HiSeq System was used to sequence the amplified TCR beta libraries as 87-base-pair reads. In the authors' own workflow: Across the 500 to 850 repertoires, a later analysis counted tens of millions of unique TCR beta chains, 8.5 million to 12 million of which were shared by at least two donors. A nearest-neighbor algorithm error-corrected the raw reads and collapsed the reads into unique sequences, merging closely related sequences to remove PCR and sequencing errors. Alignment of CDR3 sequences to IMGT reference sequences was used to assign V, D and J gene segments. Each retained sequence needed at least a six-nucleotide match to both a V gene segment and a J gene segment. Rearrangements were called productive when the CDR3 lacked stop codons and stayed in frame with V and J; all others were non-productive. CDR3 was defined according to IMGT convention as the region running from the second conserved V-encoded cysteine to the conserved J-encoded phenylalanine. The earlier analysis of about 560 of the donors excluded any sequence lacking an unambiguous match to a single V gene segment. An earlier analysis of a few hundred of the donors called V segments functional above 56.7% productive rearrangements and segregating when the between-donor standard deviation exceeded 5%. To diagnose cytomegalovirus status from the catalog of TCR beta chain sequences, a statistical classification framework was built. In a later analysis, V and J genes were assigned by comparing TCR nucleotide sequences against IMGT/GENE-DB human TR gene sequences. A later analysis assigned CDR3 sequences and most-parsimonious VDJ recombination scenarios with the TCRdist pipeline. A later analysis defined each TCR beta chain by its CDR3 amino acid sequence plus V-gene family, and excluded reads lacking a unique V-gene family. To address suspected cross-contamination and a sequencing artifact, a later analysis removed around 600 highly shared, low-generation-probability nucleotide sequences. In a later analysis, a clonal expansion index was calculated for each public chain from normalized within-repertoire ranks of inferred template counts. A later analysis computed generation probabilities with a VDJ recombination model fitted to out-of-frame rearrangements, and checked the results against IGoR. In a later analysis, hypergeometric tests were used to score TCR-TCR, TCR-HLA and TCR-CMV co-occurrence, with a repertoire-size bias correction applied to TCR pairs. A later analysis estimated false discovery rates by permuting HLA or CMV assignments 20 times. In a later analysis, co-occurring TCRs were grouped using DBSCAN, and TCRdist sequence similarity was added for clustering within HLA-allele-positive subsets. Repertoires with fewer than 30,000 or more than 120,000 public chains were left out of co-occurrence clustering, as were about five repertoires with anomalous nucleotide sharing. The table was pulled from immuneACCESS by TCRdb, which kept in-frame rearrangements only. Such tables lose some clones; where checked, under half of the loss comes from unresolved V genes, and the rest has no known cause. Clone size and V and J calls were adopted from that table, with D and trimming inferred from the DNA. This sample holds 150,000 to 200,000 clones; 80% were observed only once. Roughly 0.99% of the sample comes from the top ten.

The cohort consisted of hundreds of healthy bone marrow donors. At the time of sampling, all cohort members were nominally healthy, though unrecorded immune exposures were likely present. The donor was CMV seronegative and belonged to the group of over 300 seronegative cohort members. Every donor gave a peripheral blood sample, and the peripheral blood mononuclear cells from that sample were used for TCR beta sequencing. Genomic DNA extraction from the blood cell samples was performed with the Qiagen DNeasy Blood Extraction Kit. The CDR3 contains 19 residues, cysteine and phenylalanine counted. Just CDR3 DNA is preserved here, 57 bases in frame from base 1. CDR1 and CDR2, per the germline V gene, are SGHRS and YFSETQ. At the junction V is shortened by 0 bases and J by 3 bases; bases outside the gene matches: 8. A remark on this clone: This receptor's antigen is unknown. No quality values exist for individual bases; no much larger clone is one base distant.

The rearranged segments are TRBV5-1 and TRBJ2-2, with TRBD2 identical over 13 junction bases. The source of this sequence is a woman between 35 and 50 years old in good health and CMV-seronegative. Sequenced: PBMCs. The CDR3 region reads CASSLDVTSGRRDTGELFF. The DNA sequence is TGCGCCAGCAGCTTGGACGTGACTAGCGGGAGGAGGGACACCGGGGAGCTGTTTTTT.